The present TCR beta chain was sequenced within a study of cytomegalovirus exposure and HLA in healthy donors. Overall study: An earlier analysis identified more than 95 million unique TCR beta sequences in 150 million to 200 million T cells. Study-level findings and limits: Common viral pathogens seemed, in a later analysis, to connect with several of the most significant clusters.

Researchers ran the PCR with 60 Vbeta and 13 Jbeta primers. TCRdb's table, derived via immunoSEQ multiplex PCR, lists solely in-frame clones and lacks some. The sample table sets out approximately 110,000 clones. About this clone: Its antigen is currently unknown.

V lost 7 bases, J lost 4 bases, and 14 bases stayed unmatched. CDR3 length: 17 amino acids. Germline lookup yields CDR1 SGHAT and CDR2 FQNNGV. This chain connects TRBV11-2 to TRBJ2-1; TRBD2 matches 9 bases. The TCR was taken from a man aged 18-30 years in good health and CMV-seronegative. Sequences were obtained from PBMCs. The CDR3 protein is CASTQTSGEVSYNEQFF. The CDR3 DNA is TGTGCCAGCACCCAGACTAGCGGAGAGGTGTCATACAATGAGCAGTTCTTC.